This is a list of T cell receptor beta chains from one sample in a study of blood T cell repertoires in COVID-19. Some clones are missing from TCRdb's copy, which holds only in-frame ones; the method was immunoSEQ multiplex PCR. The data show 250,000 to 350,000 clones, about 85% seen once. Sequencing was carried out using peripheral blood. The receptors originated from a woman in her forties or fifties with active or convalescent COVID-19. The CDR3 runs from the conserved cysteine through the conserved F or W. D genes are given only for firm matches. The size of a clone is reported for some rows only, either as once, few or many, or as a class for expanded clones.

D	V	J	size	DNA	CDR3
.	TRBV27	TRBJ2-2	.	TGTGCCAGCTCCGGGACTCACCGCACCGGGGAGCTGTTTTTT	CASSGTHRTGELFF
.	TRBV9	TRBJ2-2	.	TGTGCCAGCAGCGGCCCCACAGGCCTAACCGGGGAGCTGTTTTTT	CASSGPTGLTGELFF
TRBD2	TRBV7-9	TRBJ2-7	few	TGTGCCAGCAGCCCGGGGACTAGCGGGAGTAAGGACGAGCAGTACTTC	CASSPGTSGSKDEQYF
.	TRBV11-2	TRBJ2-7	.	TGTGCCAGCAGCTTATGGCCCGAGCAGTACTTC	CASSLWPEQYF
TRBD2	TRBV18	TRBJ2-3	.	TGTGCCAGCTCACCCGGGCGGCGCGGGAGTCGGGCAGATACGCAGTATTTT	CASSPGRRGSRADTQYF
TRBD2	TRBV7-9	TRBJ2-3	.	TGTGCCAGCAGCCACCTGACGGGAGGAAACACAGATACGCAGTATTTT	CASSHLTGGNTDTQYF
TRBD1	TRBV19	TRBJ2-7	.	TGTGCCAGTAGTGCCCCCAAGACAGGGAACTACGAGCAGTACTTC	CASSAPKTGNYEQYF
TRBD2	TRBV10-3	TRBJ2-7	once	TGTGCCATCAGTGGCATGGGACTAGCGGGTGAAAAGTACGAGCAGTACTTC	CAISGMGLAGEKYEQYF
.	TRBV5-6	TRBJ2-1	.	TGTGCCAGCAGCTTGGAGCATGAGCAGTTCTTC	CASSLEHEQFF
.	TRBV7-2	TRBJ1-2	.	TGTGCCAGCAGCCAGGGACTGCTTTACTATGGCTACACCTTC	CASSQGLLYYGYTF
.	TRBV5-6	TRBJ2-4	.	TGTGCCAGCAGCTTGGGAGTAGCCAAAAACATTCAGTACTTC	CASSLGVAKNIQYF
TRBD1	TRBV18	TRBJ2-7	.	TGTGCCAGCTCACCACAGGGACAGGCCTACGAGCAGTACTTC	CASSPQGQAYEQYF
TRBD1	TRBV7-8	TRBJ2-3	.	TGTGCCAGCAGCTTGCGGACAGGGTCAGATACGCAGTATTTT	CASSLRTGSDTQYF
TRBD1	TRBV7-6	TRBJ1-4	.	TGTGCCAGCAGCCCGGGACAGAGCGATGAAAAACTGTTTTTT	CASSPGQSDEKLFF
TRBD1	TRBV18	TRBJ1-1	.	TGTGCCAGCTCACCAGAGACAGGGGGTCACACTGAAGCTTTCTTT	CASSPETGGHTEAFF
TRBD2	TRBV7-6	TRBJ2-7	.	TGTGCCAGCAGCCCGTCAGCTAGCGGGAGGAGTTCCGAGCAGTACTTC	CASSPSASGRSSEQYF
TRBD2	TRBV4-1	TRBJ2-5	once	TGCGCCAGCAGCCAAGATAATACGGGGGGACAAGAGACCCAGTACTTC	CASSQDNTGGQETQYF
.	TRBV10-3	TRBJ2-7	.	TGTGCCATCAGACAATCCTACGAGCAGTACTTC	CAIRQSYEQYF
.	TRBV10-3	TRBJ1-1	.	TGTGCCATCAGTGTACAGAACCAGAACACTGAAGCTTTCTTT	CAISVQNQNTEAFF
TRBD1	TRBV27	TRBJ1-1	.	TGTGCCAGCAGCACCGGGACAGGGAAAGCTTTCTTT	CASSTGTGKAFF
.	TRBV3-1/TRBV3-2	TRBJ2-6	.	TGTGCCAGCACCGGGACCCGGGGGTCCGGGGCCAACGTCCTGACTTTC	CASTGTRGSGANVLTF
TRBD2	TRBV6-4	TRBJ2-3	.	TGTGCCAGCAGTGCCGGACTAGCGGGAGCCACAGATACGCAGTATTTT	CASSAGLAGATDTQYF
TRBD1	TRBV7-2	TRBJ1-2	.	TGTGCCAGCAGCTCCTCCGGGACAGGCTTCTATGGCTACACCTTC	CASSSSGTGFYGYTF
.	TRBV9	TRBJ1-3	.	TGTGCCAGCAGCGCCGGGGGAATAAAGGGAAACACCATATATTTT	CASSAGGIKGNTIYF
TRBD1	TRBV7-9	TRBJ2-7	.	TGTGCCAGCAGCTTTGGGACAGAGAGGGCCAGCGAGCAGTACTTC	CASSFGTERASEQYF
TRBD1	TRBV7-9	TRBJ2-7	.	TGTGCCAGCAGCGCCAGGGACAGCTCCTACGAGCAGTACTTC	CASSARDSSYEQYF
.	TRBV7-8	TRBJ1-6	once	TGTGCCAGCAGCTCCCAGGGGTCCTATAATTCACCCCTCCACTTT	CASSSQGSYNSPLHF
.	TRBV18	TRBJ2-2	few	TGTGCCAGCTCTCCCGGGACTCGAGGCGGGGAGCTGTTTTTT	CASSPGTRGGELFF
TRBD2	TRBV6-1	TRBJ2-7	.	TGTGCCAGCAGTGAAGAGGGGAGGGCCACCTACGAGCAGTACTTC	CASSEEGRATYEQYF
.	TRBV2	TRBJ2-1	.	TGTGCCAGCAGTTCCGACCCGGGGTCCTACAATGAGCAGTTCTTC	CASSSDPGSYNEQFF
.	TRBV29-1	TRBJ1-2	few	TGCAGCGTGGACAGTACCTCCAACTATGGCTACACCTTC	CSVDSTSNYGYTF
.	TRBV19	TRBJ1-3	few	TGTGCCAGTAGCTTACTGGGGGGCACCATATATTTT	CASSLLGGTIYF
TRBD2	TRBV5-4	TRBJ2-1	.	TGTGCCAGCAGCTGGGGGACTAGCGGTTACAATGAGCAGTTCTTC	CASSWGTSGYNEQFF
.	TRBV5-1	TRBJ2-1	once	TGCGCCAGCACTTCCCTAAGCTCCTACAATGAGCAGTTCTTC	CASTSLSSYNEQFF
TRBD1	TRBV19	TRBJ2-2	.	TGTGCCAGTAGTAAAGGCGACAGGGGGGTCGGCGGGGAGCTGTTTTTT	CASSKGDRGVGGELFF
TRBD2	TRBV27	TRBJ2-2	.	TGTGCCAGCAGTTCTCCGGGACTAGCGGGAGCGGGGGAGCTGTTTTTT	CASSSPGLAGAGELFF
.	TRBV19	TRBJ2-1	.	TGTGCCAGTAGTACCGACAGTATGCGATACAATGAGCAGTTCTTC	CASSTDSMRYNEQFF
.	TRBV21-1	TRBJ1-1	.	TGTGCCAGCTCCCAGGGGGCGCCTGAAGCTTTCTTT	CASSQGAPEAFF
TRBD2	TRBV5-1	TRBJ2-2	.	TGCGCCAGCAGCTTGGACTCTCACGGCGGGGCGGGGGTAACCGGGGAGCTGTTTTTT	CASSLDSHGGAGVTGELFF
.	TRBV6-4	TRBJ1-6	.	TGTGCCAGCAGTGTGGGGGGAGATTCACCCCTCCACTTT	CASSVGGDSPLHF
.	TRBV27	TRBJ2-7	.	TGTGCCAGCAGATCGACAGCAGTCTCCTACGAGCAGTACTTC	CASRSTAVSYEQYF
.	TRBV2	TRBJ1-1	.	TGTGCCAGCAGTCCCCAGGGGTGGGGGACTGAAGCTTTCTTT	CASSPQGWGTEAFF
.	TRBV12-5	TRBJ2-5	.	TGTGCTAGTGGTTTCGCCGAAAACCAGCAAGAGACCCAGTACTTC	CASGFAENQQETQYF
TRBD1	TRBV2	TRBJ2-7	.	TGTGCCAGCAGTGAAGGACCCCCAGGGGGCACCTCCTACGAGCAGTACTTC	CASSEGPPGGTSYEQYF
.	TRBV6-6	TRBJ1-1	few	TGTGCCAGCACCCCAGGCCCGGCCCCTGAAGCTTTCTTT	CASTPGPAPEAFF
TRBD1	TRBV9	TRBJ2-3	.	TGTGCCAGCAGCGTAGGGGACAGGGATACAGATACGCAGTATTTT	CASSVGDRDTDTQYF
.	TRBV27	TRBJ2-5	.	TGTGCCAGCAGTTCAACCGGGACATTGAAAGTGAAGACCCAGTACTTC	CASSSTGTLKVKTQYF
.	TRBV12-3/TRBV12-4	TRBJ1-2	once	TGTGCCAGCAGTCTAGGGAGTGGCTACACCTTC	CASSLGSGYTF
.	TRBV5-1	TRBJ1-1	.	TGCGCCAGCAGCTTGGGAGGGTCGCGCCAGTACACTGAAGCTTTCTTT	CASSLGGSRQYTEAFF
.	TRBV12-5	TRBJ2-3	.	TGTGCTACTTCTAATAGCACAGATACGCAGTATTTT	CATSNSTDTQYF
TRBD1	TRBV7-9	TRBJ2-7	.	TGTGCCAGCAGCCCGTGGGACAGAGGCTCCTACGAGCAGTACTTC	CASSPWDRGSYEQYF
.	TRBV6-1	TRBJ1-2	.	TGTGCCAGCAGTGAAGCCGGAGGGACCTATGATGGCTACACCTTC	CASSEAGGTYDGYTF
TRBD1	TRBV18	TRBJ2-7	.	TGTGCCAGCTCACCAGGACAGGGTATTACTCCTCTCTGGTACTTC	CASSPGQGITPLWYF
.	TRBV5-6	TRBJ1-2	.	TGTGCCAGCAGCTTGGAGGCCGCGGCTAACTATGGCTACACCTTC	CASSLEAAANYGYTF
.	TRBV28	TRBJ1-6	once	TGTGCCAGCAGTTTAGGGGGGGCCTACTATAATTCACCCCTCCACTTT	CASSLGGAYYNSPLHF
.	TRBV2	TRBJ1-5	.	TGTGCCAGCAGTGAAAGCGGGAATCAGCCCCAGCATTTT	CASSESGNQPQHF
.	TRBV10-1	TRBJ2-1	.	TGCGCCAGCAGTGGGGGGACTGCAGCTCGGAGCTCCTACAATGAGCAGTTCTTC	CASSGGTAARSSYNEQFF